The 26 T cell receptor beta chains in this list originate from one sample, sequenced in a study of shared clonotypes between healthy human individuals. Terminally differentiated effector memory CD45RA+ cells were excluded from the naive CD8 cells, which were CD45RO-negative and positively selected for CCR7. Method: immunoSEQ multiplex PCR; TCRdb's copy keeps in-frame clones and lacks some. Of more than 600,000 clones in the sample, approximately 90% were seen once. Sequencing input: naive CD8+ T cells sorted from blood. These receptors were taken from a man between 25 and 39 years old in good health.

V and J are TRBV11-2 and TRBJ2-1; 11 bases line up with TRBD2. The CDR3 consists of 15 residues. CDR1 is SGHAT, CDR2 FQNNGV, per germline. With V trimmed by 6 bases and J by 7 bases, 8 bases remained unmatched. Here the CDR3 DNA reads TGTGCCAGCAGTTCCACTAGCGGGGGCACGAATGAGCAGTTCTTC. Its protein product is CASSSTSGGTNEQFF.

CDR3 nucleotide sequence: TGTGCCAGCAGCTTGGTCACAGCCTTATTAGGCACTGAAGCTTTCTTT. It is translated as CASSLVTALLGTEAFF. This chain joins TRBV5-5 and TRBJ1-1; D is uncertain. CDR3 size: 16 residues. V lost 0 bases and J lost 4, with 16 bases in between. CDR1 is SGHKS and CDR2 is YYEKEE in the germline V gene (reference sequence).

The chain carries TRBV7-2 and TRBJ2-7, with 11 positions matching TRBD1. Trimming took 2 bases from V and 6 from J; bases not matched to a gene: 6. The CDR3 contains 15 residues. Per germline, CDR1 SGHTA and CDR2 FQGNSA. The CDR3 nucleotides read TGTGCCAGCAGCTTATCTAGGACAGGGGGCGCCGAGCAGTACTTC. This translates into CASSLSRTGGAEQYF. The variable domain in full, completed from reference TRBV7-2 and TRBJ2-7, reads GAGVSQSPSNKVTEKGKDVELRCDPISGHTALYWYRQSLGQGLEFLIYFQGNSAPDKSGLPSDRFSAERTGGSVSTLTIQRTQQEDSAVYLCASSLSRTGGAEQYFGPGTRLTVT.

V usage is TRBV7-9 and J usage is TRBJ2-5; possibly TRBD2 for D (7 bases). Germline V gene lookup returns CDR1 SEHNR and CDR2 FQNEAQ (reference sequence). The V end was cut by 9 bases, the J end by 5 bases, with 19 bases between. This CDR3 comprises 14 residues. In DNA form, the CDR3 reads TGTGCCAGTCGGGGGGCAGGGGTCCAGGAGACCCAGTACTTC. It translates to CASRGAGVQETQYF.

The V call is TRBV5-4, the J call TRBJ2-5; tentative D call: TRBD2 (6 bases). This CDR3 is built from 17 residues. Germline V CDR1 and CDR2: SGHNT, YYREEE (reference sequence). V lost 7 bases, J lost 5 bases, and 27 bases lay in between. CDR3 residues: CASAMRGGGWSLETQYF. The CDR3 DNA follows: TGTGCCAGCGCGATGCGGGGTGGGGGTTGGTCCCTGGAGACCCAGTACTTC.

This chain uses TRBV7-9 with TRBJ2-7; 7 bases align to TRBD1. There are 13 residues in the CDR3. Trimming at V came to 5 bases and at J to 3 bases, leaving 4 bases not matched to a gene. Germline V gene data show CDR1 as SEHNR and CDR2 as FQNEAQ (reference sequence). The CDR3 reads CASSHGQVYEQYF. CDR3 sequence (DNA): TGTGCCAGCAGCCATGGACAGGTCTACGAGCAGTACTTC.

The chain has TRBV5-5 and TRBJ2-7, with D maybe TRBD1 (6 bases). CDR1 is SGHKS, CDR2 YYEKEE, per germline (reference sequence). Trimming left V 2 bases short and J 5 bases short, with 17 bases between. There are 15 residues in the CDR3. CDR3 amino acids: CASSFSSGARDEQYF. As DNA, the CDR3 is TGTGCCAGCAGCTTCTCCTCAGGGGCACGGGACGAGCAGTACTTC.

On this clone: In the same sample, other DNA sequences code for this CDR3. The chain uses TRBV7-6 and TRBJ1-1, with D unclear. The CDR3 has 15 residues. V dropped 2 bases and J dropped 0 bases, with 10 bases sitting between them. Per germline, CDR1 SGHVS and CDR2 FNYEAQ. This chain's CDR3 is CASSLLPSMNTEAFF. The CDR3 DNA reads TGTGCCAGCAGCTTATTGCCCAGCATGAACACTGAAGCTTTCTTT.

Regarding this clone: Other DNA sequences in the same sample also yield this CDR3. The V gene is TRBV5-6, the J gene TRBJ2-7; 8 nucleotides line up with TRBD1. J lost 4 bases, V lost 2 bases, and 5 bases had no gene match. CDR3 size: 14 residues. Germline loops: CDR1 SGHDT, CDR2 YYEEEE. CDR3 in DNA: TGTGCCAGCAGCTTAGGACAGGGTAGGTACGAGCAGTACTTC. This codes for CASSLGQGRYEQYF.

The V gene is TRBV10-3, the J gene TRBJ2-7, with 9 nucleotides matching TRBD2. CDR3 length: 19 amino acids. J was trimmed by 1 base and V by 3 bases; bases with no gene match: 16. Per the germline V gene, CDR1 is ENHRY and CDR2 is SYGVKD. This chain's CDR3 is CAISEGTSRTYVRSYEQYF. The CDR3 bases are TGTGCCATCAGTGAAGGGACTAGCAGAACCTACGTACGGTCCTACGAGCAGTACTTC.

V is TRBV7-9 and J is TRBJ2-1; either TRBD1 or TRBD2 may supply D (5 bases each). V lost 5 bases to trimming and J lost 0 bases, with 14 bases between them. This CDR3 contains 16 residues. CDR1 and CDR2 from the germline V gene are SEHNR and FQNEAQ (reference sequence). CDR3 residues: CASSPSGTASYNEQFF. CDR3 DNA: TGTGCCAGCAGCCCCTCAGGGACCGCCTCCTACAATGAGCAGTTCTTC.

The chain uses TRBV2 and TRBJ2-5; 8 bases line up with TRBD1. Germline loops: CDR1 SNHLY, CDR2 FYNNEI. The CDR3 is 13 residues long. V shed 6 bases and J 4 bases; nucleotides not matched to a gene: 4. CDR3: CASRADRGETQYF. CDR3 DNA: TGTGCCAGCAGAGCTGACAGGGGAGAGACCCAGTACTTC.

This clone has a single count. CDR3 sequence: CASSLEGGGEQYF. The CDR3 DNA reads TGTGCCAGCAGCTTAGAGGGAGGAGGTGAGCAGTACTTC. The genes are TRBV11-2 and TRBJ2-7; TRBD2 might be the D (6 bases). The CDR3 runs 13 residues. In germline, CDR1 is SGHAT, CDR2 FQNNGV. V lost 0 bases and J lost 7, with 10 bases in between.

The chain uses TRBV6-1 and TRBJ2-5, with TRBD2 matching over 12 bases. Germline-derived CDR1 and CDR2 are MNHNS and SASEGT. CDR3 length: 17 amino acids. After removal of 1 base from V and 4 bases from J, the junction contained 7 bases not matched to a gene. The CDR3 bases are TGTGCCAGCAGTGAAGAGCTAGCGGGAGGGATCGCAGAGACCCAGTACTTC. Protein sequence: CASSEELAGGIAETQYF.

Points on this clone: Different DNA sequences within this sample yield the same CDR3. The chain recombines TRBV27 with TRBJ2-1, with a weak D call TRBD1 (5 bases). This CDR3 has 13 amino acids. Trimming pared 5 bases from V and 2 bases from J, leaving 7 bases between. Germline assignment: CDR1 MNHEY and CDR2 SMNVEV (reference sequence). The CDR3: CASSRGTYNEQFF. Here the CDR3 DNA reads TGTGCCAGCAGTAGGGGTACCTACAATGAGCAGTTCTTC.

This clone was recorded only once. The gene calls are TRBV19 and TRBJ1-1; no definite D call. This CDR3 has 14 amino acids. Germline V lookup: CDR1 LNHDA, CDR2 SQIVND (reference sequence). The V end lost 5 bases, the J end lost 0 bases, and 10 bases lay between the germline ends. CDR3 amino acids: CASSYGGMNTEAFF. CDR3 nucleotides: TGTGCCAGTAGTTACGGCGGAATGAACACTGAAGCTTTCTTT.

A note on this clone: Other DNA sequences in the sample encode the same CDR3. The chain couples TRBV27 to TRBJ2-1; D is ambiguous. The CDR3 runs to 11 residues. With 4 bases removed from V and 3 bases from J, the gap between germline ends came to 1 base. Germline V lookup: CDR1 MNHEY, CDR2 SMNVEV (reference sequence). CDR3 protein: CASSYYNEQFF. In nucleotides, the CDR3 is TGTGCCAGCAGTTACTACAATGAGCAGTTCTTC.

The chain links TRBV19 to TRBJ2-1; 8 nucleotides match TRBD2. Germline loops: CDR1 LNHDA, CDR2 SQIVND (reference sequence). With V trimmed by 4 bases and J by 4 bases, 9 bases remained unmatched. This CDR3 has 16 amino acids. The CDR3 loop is CASSKPSGSGYNEQFF. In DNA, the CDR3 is TGTGCCAGTAGTAAACCGAGCGGGAGCGGGTACAATGAGCAGTTCTTC.

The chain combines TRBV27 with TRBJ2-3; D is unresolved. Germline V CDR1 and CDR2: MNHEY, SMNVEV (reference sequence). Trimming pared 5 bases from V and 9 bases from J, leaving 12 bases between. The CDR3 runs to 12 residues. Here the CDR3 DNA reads TGTGCCAGCAGTCTCGACCGTATAACGCAGTATTTT. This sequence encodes CASSLDRITQYF.

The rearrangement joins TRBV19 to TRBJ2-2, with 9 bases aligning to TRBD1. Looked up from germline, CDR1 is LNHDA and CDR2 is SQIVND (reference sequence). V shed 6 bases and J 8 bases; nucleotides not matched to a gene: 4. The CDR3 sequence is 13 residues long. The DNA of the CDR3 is TGTGCCAGTAGCTACAGGGGGCAGGGGGAGCTGTTTTTT. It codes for CASSYRGQGELFF. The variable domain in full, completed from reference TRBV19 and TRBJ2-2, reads DGGITQSPKYLFRKEGQNVTLSCEQNLNHDAMYWYRQDPGQGLRLIYYSQIVNDFQKGDIAEGYSVSREKKESFPLTVTSAQKNPTAFYLCASSYRGQGELFFGEGSRLTVL.

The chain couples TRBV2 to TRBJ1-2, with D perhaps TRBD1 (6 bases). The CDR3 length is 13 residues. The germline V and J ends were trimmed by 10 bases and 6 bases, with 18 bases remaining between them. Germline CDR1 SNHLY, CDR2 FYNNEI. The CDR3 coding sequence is TGTGCCACTCCCGCGACAGGACAAAATGGCTACACCTTC. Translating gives CATPATGQNGYTF.

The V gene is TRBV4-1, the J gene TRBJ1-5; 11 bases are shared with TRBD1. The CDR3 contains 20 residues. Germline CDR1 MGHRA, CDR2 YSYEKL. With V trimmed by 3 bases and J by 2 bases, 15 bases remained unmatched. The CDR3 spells CASSHCRDRGKLIGNQPQHF. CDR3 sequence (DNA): TGCGCCAGCAGCCACTGCCGGGACAGGGGGAAATTAATCGGCAATCAGCCCCAGCATTTT.

CDR3: CASSGGGRAYEQYF. The CDR3, as DNA: TGTGCCAGCAGCGGTGGCGGGAGGGCCTACGAGCAGTACTTC. The V call is TRBV9, the J call TRBJ2-7; 9 bases are shared with TRBD2. Germline trimming cut 3 bases from V and 2 bases from J; bases unmatched to any gene: 3. The CDR3 has 14 amino acids. Germline CDR1 SGDLS, CDR2 YYNGEE.

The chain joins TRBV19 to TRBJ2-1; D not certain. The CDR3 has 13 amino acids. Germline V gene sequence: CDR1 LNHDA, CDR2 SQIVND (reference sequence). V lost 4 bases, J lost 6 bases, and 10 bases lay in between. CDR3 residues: CASSSSLGNEQFF. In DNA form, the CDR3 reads TGTGCCAGTAGTAGCTCTCTGGGCAATGAGCAGTTCTTC.

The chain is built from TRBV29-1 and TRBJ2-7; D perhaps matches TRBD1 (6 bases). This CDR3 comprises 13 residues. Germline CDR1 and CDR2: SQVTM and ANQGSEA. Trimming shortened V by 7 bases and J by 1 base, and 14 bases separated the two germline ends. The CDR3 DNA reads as TGCAGCGCCCGGGACATCTTATCCTACGAGCAGTACTTC. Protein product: CSARDILSYEQYF.

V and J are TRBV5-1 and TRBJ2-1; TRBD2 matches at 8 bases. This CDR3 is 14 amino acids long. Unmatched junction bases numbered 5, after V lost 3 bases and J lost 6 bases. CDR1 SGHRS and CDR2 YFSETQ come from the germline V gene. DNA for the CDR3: TGCGCCAGCAGCTCGGGACTAGACTTCAATGAGCAGTTCTTC. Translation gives CASSSGLDFNEQFF.